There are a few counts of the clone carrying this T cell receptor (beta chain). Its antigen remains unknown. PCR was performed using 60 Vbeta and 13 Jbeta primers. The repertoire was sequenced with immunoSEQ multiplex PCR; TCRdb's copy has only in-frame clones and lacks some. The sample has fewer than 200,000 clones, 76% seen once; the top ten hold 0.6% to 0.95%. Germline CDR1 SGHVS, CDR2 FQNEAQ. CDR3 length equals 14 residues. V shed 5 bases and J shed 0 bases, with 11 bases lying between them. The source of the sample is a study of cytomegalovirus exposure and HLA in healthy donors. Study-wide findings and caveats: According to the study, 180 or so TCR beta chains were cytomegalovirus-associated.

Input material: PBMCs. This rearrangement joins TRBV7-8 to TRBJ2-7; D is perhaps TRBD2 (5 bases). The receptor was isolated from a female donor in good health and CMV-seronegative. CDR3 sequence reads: CASSGRRFSYEQYF. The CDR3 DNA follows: TGTGCCAGCAGCGGCAGGAGGTTCTCCTACGAGCAGTACTTC.